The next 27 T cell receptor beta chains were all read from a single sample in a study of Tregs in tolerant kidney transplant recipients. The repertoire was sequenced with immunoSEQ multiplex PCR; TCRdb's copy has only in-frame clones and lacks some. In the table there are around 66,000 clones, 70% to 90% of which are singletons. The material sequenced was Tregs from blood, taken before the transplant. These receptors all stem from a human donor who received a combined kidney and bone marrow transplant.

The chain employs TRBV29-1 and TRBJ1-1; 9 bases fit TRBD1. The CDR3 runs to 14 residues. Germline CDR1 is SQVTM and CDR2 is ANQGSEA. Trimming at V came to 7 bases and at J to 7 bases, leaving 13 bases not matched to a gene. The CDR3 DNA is TGCAGCGCCCGGACAGGGGAGAGGCGTAATGAAGCTTTCTTT. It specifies CSARTGERRNEAFF.

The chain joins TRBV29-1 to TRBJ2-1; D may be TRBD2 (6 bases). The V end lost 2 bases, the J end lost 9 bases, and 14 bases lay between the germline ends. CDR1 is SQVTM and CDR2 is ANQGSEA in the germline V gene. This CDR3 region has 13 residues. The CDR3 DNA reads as TGCAGCGTTGAAAATACCCCCGGGAGTGAGCAGTTCTTC. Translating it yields CSVENTPGSEQFF.

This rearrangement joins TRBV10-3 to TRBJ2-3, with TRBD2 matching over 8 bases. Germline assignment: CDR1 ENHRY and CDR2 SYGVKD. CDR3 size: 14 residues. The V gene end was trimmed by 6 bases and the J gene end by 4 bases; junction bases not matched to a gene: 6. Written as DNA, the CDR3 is TGTGCCATCAGCACGGGGGGGGCCGCAGATACGCAGTATTTT. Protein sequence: CAISTGGAADTQYF.

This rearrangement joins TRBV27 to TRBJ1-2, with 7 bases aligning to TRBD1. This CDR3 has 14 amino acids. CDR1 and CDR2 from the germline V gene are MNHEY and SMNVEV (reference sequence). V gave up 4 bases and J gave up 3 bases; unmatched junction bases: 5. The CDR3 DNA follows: TGTGCCAGCAGTTATAGGACAGGTTACTATGGCTACACCTTC. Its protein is CASSYRTGYYGYTF.

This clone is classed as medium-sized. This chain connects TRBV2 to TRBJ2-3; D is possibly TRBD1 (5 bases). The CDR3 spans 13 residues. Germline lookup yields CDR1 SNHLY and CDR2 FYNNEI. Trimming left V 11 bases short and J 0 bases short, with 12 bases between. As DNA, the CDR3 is TGTGCCGGCAACCGACAGAGCACAGATACGCAGTATTTT. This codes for CAGNRQSTDTQYF.

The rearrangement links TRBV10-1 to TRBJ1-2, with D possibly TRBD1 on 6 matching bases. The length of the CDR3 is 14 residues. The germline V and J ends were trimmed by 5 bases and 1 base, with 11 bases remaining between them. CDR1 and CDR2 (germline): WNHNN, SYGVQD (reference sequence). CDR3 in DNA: TGCGCCAGCAGTCCGGGACAATTTAACTATGGCTACACCTTC. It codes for CASSPGQFNYGYTF.

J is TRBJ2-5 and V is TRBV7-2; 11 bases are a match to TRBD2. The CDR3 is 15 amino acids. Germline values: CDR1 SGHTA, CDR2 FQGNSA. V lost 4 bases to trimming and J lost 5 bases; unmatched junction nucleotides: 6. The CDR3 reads CASSYSGRALETQYF. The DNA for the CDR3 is TGTGCCAGCAGCTATAGCGGGAGGGCCTTGGAGACCCAGTACTTC.

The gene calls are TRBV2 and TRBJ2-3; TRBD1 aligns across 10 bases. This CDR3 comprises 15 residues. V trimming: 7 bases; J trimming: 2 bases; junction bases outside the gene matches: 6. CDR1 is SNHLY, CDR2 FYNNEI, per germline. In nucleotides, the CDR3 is TGTGCCAGCACCGTAGACAGGGGGCCCACAGATACGCAGTATTTT. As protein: CASTVDRGPTDTQYF.

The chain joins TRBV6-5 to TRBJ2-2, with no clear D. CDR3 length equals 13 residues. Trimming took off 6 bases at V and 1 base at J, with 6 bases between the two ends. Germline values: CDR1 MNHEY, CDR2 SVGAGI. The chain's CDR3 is CASRIGNTGELFF. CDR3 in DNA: TGTGCCAGCAGAATAGGGAACACCGGGGAGCTGTTTTTT.

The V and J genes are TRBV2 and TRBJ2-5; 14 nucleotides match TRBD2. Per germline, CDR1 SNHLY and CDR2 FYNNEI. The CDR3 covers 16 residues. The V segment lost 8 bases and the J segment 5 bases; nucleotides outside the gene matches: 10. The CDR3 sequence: CASATDRTSGGETQYF. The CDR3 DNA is TGTGCCAGCGCAACGGACAGGACTAGCGGGGGGGAGACCCAGTACTTC.

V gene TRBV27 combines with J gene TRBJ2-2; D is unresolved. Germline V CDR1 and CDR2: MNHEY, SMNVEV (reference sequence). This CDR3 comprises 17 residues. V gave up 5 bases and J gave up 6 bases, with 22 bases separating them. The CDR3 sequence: CASSQHQTTRPAGELFF. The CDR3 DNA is TGTGCCAGCAGTCAGCACCAGACAACCCGACCCGCCGGGGAGCTGTTTTTT.

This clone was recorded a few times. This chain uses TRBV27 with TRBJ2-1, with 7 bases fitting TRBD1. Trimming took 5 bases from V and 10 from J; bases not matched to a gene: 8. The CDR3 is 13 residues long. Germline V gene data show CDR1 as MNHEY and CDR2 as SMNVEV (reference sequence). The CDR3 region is CASSAPTGYEQFF. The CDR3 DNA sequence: TGTGCCAGCAGTGCGCCGACAGGGTACGAGCAGTTCTTC.

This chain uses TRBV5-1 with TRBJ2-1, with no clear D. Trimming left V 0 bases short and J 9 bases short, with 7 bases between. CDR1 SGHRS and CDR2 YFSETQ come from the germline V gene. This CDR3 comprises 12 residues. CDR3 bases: TGCGCCAGCAGCTTGGAAGGGATTGAGCAGTTCTTC. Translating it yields CASSLEGIEQFF.

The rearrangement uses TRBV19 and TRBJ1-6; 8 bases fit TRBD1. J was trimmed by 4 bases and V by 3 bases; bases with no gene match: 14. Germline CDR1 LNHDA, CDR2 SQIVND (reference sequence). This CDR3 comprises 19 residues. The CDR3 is CASSIPTGQGQGYNSPLHF. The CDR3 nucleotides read TGTGCCAGTAGTATCCCAACCGGACAGGGCCAGGGGTATAATTCACCCCTCCACTTT.

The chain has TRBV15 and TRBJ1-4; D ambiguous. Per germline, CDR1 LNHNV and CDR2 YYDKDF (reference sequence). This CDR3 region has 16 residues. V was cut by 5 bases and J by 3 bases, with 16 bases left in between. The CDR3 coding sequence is TGTGCCACCAGCCTACAGCCGGGGAAAGCTAATGAAAAACTGTTTTTT. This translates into CATSLQPGKANEKLFF.

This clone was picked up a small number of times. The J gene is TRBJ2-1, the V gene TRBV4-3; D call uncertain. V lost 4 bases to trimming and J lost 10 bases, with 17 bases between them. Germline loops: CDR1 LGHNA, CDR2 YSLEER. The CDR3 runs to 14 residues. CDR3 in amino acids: CASSRVGGVREQFF. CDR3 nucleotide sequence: TGCGCCAGCAGCCGAGTCGGTGGGGTAAGAGAGCAGTTCTTC.

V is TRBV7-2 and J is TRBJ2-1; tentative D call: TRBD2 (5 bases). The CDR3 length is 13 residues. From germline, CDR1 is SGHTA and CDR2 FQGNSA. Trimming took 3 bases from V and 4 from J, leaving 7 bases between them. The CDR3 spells CASSLTGYNEQFF. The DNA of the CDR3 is TGTGCCAGCAGCTTGACGGGGTACAATGAGCAGTTCTTC.

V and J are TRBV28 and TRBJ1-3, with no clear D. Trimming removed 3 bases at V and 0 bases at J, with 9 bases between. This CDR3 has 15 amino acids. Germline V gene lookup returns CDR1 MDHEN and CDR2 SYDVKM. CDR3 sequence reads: CASSFVGYSGNTIYF. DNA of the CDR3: TGTGCCAGCAGTTTTGTGGGGTACTCTGGAAACACCATATATTTT.

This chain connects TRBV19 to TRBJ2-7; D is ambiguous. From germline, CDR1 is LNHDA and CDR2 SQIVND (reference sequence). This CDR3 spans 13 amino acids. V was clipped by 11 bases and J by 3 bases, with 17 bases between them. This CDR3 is CAASRLVGYEQYF. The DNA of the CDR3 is TGTGCCGCTTCCCGGCTAGTCGGCTACGAGCAGTACTTC.

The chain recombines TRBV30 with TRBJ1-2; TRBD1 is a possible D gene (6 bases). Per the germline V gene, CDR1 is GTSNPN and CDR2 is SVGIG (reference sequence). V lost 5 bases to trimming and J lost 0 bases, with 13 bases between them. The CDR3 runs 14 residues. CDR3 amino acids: CAWGQTRANYGYTF. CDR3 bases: TGTGCCTGGGGACAGACCCGAGCTAACTATGGCTACACCTTC.

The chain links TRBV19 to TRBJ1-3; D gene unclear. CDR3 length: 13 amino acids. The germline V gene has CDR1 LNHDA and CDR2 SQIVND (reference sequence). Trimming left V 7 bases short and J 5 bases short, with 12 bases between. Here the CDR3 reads CASKPSGRNTIYF. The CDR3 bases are TGTGCCAGTAAGCCATCTGGGAGAAACACCATATATTTT. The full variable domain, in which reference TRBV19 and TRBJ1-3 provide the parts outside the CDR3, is DGGITQSPKYLFRKEGQNVTLSCEQNLNHDAMYWYRQDPGQGLRLIYYSQIVNDFQKGDIAEGYSVSREKKESFPLTVTSAQKNPTAFYLCASKPSGRNTIYFGEGSWLTVV.

The CDR3 sequence: CASSALSGISQRDEQFF. The CDR3 nucleotides are TGTGCCAGCAGCGCCCTCTCCGGGATTTCCCAACGGGATGAGCAGTTCTTC. This chain links TRBV9 with TRBJ2-1; TRBD2 might be the D (5 bases). This CDR3 has 17 residues. Deletions cut 3 bases from V and 8 bases from J, with 24 bases between. Germline values: CDR1 SGDLS, CDR2 YYNGEE.

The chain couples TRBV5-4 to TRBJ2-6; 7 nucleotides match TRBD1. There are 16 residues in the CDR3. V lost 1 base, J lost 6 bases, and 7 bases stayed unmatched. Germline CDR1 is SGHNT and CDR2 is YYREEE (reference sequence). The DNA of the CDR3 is TGTGCCAGCAGCTTGCCCCGGGACAGTGAGGCCAACGTCCTGACTTTC. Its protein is CASSLPRDSEANVLTF.

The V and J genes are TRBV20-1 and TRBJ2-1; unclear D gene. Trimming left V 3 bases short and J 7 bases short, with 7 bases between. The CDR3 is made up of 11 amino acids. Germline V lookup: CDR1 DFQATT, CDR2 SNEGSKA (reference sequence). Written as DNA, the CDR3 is TGCAGTGCTAGGAAACAAAATGAGCAGTTCTTC. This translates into CSARKQNEQFF.

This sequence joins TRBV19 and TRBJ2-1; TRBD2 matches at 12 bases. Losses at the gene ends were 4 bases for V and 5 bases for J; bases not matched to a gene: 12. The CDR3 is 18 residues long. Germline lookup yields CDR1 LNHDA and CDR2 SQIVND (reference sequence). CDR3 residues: CASSTKTSGGRSHNEQFF. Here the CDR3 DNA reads TGTGCCAGTAGTACCAAGACTAGCGGGGGCCGGAGTCACAATGAGCAGTTCTTC.

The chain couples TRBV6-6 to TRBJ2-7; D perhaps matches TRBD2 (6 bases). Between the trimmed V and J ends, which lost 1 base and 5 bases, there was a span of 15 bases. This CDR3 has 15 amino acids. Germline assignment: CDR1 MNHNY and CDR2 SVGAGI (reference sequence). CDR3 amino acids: CASSYWGRSHHEQYF. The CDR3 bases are TGTGCCAGCAGTTACTGGGGGAGGTCGCACCACGAGCAGTACTTC.

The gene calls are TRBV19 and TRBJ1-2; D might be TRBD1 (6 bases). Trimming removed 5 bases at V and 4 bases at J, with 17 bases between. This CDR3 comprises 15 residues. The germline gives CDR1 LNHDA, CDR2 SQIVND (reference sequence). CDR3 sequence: CASSAAPAGVYGYTF. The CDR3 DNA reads TGTGCCAGTAGTGCAGCCCCGGCAGGGGTCTATGGCTACACCTTC.